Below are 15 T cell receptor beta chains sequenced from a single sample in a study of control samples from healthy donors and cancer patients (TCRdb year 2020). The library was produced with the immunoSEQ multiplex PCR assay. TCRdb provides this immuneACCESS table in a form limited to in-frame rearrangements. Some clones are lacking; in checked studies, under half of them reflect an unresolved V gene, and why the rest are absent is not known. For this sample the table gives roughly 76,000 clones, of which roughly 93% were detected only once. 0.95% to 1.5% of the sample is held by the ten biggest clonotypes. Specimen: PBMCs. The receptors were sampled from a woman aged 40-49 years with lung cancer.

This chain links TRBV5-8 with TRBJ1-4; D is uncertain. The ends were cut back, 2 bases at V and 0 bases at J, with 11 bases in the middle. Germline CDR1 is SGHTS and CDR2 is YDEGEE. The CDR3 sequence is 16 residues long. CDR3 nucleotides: TGTGCCAGCAGCTTCGTCAGGATTGCAACTAATGAAAAACTGTTTTTT. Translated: CASSFVRIATNEKLFF.

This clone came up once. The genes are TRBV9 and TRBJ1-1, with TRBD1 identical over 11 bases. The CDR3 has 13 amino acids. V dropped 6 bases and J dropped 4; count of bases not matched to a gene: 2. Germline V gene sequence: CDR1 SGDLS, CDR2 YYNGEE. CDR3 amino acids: CASKGQGGTEAFF. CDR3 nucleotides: TGTGCCAGCAAGGGACAGGGGGGCACTGAAGCTTTCTTT.

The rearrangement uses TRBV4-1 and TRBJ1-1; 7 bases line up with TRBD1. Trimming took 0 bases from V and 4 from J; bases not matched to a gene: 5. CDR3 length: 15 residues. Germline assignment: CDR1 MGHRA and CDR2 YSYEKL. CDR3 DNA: TGCGCCAGCAGCCAAGATCCGACAGGGAGCACTGAAGCTTTCTTT. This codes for CASSQDPTGSTEAFF.

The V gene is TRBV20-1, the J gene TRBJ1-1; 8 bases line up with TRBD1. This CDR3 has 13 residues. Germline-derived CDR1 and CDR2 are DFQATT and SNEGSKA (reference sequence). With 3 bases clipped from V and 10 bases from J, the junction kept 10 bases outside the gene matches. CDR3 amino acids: CSASASGTGGAFF. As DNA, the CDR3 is TGCAGTGCTAGTGCTTCCGGGACAGGAGGAGCTTTCTTT.

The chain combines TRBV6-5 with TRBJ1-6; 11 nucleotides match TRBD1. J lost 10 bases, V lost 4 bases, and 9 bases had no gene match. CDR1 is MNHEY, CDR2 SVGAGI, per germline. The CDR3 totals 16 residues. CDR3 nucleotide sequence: TGTGCCAGCAGTTCGGACAGGGGGCGACTGAACTCACCCCTCCACTTT. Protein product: CASSSDRGRLNSPLHF.

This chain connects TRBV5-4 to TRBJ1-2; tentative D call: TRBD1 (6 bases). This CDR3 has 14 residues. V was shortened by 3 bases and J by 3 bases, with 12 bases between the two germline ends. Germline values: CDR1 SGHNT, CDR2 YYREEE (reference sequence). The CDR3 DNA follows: TGTGCCAGCAGCTCCTGGGACACTGACTATGGCTACACCTTC. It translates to CASSSWDTDYGYTF.

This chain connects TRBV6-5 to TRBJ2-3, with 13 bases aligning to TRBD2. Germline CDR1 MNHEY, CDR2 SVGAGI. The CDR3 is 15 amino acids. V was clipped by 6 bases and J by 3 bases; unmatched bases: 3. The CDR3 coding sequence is TGTGCCAGCAGAGGACTAGCGGGGGAAACAGATACGCAGTATTTT. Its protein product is CASRGLAGETDTQYF.

This CDR3 is CAIRLAGVADTQYF. The CDR3 DNA sequence: TGTGCCATCAGACTAGCGGGGGTTGCAGATACGCAGTATTTT. The chain is built from TRBV10-3 and TRBJ2-3; 11 nucleotides agree with TRBD2. The CDR3 spans 14 residues. Per germline, CDR1 ENHRY and CDR2 SYGVKD. After removal of 6 bases from V and 4 bases from J, the junction contained 3 bases not matched to a gene.

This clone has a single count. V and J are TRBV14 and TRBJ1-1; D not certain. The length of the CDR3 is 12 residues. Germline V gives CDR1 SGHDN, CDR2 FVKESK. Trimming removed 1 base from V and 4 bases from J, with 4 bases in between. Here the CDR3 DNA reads TGTGCCAGCAGCCAAGGGGCCACTGAAGCTTTCTTT. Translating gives CASSQGATEAFF.

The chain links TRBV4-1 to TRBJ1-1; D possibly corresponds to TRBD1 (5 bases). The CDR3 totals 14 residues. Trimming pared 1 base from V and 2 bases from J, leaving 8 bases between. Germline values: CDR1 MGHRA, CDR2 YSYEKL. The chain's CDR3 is CASSQVGVNTEAFF. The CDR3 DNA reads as TGCGCCAGCAGCCAAGTGGGGGTTAACACTGAAGCTTTCTTT.

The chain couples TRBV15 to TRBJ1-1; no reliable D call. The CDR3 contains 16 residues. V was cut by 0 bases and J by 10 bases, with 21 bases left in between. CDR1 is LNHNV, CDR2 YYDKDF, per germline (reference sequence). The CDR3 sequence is CATSRDWAAFPDGAFF. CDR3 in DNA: TGTGCCACCAGCAGAGATTGGGCGGCATTCCCCGACGGAGCTTTCTTT.

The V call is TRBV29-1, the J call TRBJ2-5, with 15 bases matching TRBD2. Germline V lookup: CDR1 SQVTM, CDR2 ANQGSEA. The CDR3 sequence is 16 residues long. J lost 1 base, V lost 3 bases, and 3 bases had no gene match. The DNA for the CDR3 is TGCAGCGTTGACGGACTAGCGGGGGGGGTCCAAGAGACCCAGTACTTC. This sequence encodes CSVDGLAGGVQETQYF.

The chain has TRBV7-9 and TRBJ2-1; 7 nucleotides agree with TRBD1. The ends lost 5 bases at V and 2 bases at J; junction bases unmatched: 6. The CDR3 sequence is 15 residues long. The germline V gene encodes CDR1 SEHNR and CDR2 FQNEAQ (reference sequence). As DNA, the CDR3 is TGTGCCAGCAGCCCAGACAGGGATCCCTACAATGAGCAGTTCTTC. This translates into CASSPDRDPYNEQFF.

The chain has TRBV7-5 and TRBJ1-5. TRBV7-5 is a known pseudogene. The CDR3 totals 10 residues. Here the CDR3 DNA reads TGTGCCAGAAGGAATCAGCCCCAGCATTTT. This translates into CARRNQPQHF.

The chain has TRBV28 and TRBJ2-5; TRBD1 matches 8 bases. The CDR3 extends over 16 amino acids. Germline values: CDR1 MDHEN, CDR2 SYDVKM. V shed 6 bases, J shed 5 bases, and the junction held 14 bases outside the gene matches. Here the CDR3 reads CASSLIQGQGGETQYF. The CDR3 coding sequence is TGTGCCAGCAGCCTTATCCAAGGACAGGGAGGCGAGACCCAGTACTTC.